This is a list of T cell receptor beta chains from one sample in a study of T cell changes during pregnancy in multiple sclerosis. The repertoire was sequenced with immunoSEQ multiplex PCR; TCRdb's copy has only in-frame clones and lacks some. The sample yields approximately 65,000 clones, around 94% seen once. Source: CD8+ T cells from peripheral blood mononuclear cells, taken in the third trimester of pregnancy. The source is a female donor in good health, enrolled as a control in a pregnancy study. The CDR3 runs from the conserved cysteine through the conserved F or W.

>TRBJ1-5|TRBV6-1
CASSELGGTNQPQHF
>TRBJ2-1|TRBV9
CASSAGTGGGNEQFF
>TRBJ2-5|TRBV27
CASSPGALAGGPGQETQYF
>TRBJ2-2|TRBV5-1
CASNGGSGELFF
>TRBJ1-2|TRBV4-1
CASSHPGQTYGYTF
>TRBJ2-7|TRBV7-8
CASSSRGASSYEQYF
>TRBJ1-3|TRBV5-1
CASSDRASGNTIYF
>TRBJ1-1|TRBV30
CAWSVGLQGAEAFF
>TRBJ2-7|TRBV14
CASSPRNSLYEQYF
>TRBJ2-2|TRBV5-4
CASSPGTSLTGELFF
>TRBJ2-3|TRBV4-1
CASSQDRVGGGITDTQYF
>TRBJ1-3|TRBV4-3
CASSQATQGAGNTIYF
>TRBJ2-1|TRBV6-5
CASSYGTASYNEQFF
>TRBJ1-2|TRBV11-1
CASSLESFSGYTF
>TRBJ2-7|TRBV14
CASSLGPYYEQYF
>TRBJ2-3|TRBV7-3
CASSLGLQNTDTQYF
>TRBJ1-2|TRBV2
CASRGGNYTF
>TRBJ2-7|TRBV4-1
CASSQARPGTYEQYF
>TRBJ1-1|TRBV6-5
CASSLTGGTEAFF
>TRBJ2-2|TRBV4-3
CASSQAGQGLSNTGELFF
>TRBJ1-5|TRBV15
CATSSYGTGENQPQHF
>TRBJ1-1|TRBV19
CASSETGVEAFF
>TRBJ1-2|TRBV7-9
CASSLQGAYGYTF
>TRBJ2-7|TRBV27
CASSLSMGGEQYF
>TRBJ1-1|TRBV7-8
CASSYGAMNTEAFF
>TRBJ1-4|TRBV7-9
CASSLARTGNEKLFF
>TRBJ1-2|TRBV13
CASSFSGSGYTF
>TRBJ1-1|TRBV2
CASSETGEDTEAFF
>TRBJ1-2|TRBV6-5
CASSLHSGRYDGYTF
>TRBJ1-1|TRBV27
CASSLSGGLNNGEAFF
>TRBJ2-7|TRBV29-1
CSVDSGGDEQYF
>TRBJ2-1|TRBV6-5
CASSWTSGGNNEQFF
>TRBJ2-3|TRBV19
CASSPTQGRTDTQYF
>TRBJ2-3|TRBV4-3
CASSQDLTDTQYF
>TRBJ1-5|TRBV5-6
CASTLTGVDPYQPQHF
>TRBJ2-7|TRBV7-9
CASSLVLREQYF
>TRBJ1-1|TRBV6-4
CASSSGASNTEAFF
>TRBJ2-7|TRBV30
CAWSLYRGPEQYF
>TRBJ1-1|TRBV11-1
CASSLTRGLNEAFF
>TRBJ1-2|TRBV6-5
CASSYSAVSDYTF
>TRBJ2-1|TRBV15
CATSSTGRHEQFF
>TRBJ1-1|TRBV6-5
CASSYRGGGTEAFF
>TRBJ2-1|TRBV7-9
CASSLETGNEQFF
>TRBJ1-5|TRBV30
CAWSVGRGNQPQHF
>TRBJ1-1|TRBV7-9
CASRSSGQQNMNTEAFF
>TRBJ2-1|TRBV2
CASRPSGENYNEQFF
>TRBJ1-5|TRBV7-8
CASSPRPVQVNQPQHF
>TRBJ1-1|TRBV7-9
CASSSPQGASTEAFF
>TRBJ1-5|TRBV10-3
CAISDGAGGQPQHF
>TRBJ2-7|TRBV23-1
CASSQSTRASYEQYF
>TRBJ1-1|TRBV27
CASSQDPGTANTEAFF
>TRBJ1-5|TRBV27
CASSLRRGTGNQPQHF